The source of this T cell receptor (beta chain) is a study of blood T cell repertoires in COVID-19. V lost 8 bases to trimming and J lost 8 bases; unmatched junction nucleotides: 9. In germline, CDR1 is MGHRA, CDR2 YSYEKL. CDR3 length: 15 amino acids. This clone was observed a handful of times. As handled by the study authors: Researchers report that nucleated cell counts were estimated from reference gene primer amplification. The assay was immunoSEQ multiplex PCR, and TCRdb's table has in-frame clones only and misses some. V and J calls and clone size come straight from that table; D and trimming were deduced from the DNA. The sample has 80,000 to 100,000 clones; around 84% are singletons.

Sequenced input: peripheral blood. The origin of this receptor is a woman in her sixties in a cohort sampled during active or convalescent COVID-19. J is TRBJ2-1 and V is TRBV4-1; the match to TRBD2 covers 13 bases. The CDR3 protein is CASRPRLAGGDEQFF. CDR3 bases: TGCGCCAGCCGTCCGAGACTAGCGGGAGGAGATGAGCAGTTCTTC.